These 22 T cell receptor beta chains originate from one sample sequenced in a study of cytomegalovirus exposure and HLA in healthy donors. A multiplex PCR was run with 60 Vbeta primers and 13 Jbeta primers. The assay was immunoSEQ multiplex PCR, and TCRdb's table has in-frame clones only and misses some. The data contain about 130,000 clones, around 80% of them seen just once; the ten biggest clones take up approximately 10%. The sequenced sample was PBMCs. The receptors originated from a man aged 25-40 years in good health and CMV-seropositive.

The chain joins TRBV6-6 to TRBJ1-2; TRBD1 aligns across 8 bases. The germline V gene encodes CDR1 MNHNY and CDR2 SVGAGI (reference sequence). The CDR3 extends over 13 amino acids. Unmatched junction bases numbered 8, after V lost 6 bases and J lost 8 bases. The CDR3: CASSPTGEGGYTF. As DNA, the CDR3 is TGTGCCAGCAGCCCGACAGGGGAGGGCGGCTACACCTTC.

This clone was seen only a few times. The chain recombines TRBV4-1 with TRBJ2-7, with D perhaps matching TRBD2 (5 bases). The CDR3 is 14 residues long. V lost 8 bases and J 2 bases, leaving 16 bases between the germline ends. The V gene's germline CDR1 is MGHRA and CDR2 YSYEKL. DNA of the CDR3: TGCGCCAGCTCGGCCGAGGGCTGGACCTACGAGCAGTACTTC. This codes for CASSAEGWTYEQYF.

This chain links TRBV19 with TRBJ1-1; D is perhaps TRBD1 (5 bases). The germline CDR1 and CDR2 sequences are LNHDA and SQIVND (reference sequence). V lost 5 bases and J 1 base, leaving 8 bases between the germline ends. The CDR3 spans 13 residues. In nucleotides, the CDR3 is TGTGCCAGTAGTTCGACAGCGAACACTGAAGCTTTCTTT. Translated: CASSSTANTEAFF.

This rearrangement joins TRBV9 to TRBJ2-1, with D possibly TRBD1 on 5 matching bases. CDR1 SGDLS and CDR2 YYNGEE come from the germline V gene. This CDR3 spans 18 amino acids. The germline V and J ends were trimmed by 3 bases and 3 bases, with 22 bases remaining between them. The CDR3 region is CASSAGPPGYLGYNEQFF. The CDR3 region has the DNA TGTGCCAGCAGCGCCGGTCCCCCAGGGTATCTGGGCTACAATGAGCAGTTCTTC.

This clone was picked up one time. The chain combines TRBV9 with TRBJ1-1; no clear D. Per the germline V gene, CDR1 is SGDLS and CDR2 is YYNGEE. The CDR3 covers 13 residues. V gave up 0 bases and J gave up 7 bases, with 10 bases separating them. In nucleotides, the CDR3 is TGTGCCAGCAGCGTAGGTTCCGGGAGTGAAGCTTTCTTT. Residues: CASSVGSGSEAFF.

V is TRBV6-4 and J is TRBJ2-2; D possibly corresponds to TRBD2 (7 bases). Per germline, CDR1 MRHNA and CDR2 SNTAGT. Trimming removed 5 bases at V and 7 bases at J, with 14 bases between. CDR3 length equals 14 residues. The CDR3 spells CASSSSGTSGELFF. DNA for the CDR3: TGTGCCAGCAGTTCAAGCGGGACAAGCGGGGAGCTGTTTTTT.

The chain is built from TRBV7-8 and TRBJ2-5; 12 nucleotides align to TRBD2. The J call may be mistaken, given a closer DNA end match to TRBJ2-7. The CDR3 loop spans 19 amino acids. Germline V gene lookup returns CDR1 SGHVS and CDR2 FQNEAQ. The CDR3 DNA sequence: TGTGCCAGCAGAACAACATCCCCACTAGCGGGAGGTGGCTCCTACGAGCAGTACTTC. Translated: CASRTTSPLAGGGSYEQYF.

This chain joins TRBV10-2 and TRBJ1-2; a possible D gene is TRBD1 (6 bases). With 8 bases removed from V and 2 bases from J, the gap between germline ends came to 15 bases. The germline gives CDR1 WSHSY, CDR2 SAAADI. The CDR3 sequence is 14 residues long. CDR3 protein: CASRDFRGNYGYTF. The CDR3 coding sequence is TGCGCCAGCCGAGATTTCAGGGGCAACTATGGCTACACCTTC.

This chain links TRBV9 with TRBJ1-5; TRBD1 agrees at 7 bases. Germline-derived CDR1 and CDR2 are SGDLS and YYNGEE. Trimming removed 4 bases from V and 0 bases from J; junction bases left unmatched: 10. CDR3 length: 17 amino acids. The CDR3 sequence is CASSPRGDSYSNQPQHF. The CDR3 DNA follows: TGTGCCAGCAGCCCCCGTGGGGACAGCTATAGCAATCAGCCCCAGCATTTT.

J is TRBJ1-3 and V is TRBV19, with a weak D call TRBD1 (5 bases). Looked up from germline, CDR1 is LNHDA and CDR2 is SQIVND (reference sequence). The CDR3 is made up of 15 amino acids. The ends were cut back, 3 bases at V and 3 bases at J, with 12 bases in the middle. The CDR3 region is CASSISGFRGNTIYF. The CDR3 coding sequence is TGTGCCAGTAGTATCTCAGGGTTTCGTGGAAACACCATATATTTT.

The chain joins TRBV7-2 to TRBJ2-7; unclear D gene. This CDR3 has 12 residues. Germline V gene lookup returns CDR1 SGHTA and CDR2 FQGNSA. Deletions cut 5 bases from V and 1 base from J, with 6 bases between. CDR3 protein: CASSLPSYEQYF. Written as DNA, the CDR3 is TGTGCCAGCAGCCTCCCGTCCTACGAGCAGTACTTC.

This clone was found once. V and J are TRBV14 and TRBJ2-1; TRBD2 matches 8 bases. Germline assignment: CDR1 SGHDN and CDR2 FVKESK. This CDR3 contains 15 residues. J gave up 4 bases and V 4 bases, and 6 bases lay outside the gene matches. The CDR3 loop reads CASSRGLAVYNEQFF. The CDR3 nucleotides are TGTGCCAGCAGCCGCGGACTAGCAGTATACAATGAGCAGTTCTTC.

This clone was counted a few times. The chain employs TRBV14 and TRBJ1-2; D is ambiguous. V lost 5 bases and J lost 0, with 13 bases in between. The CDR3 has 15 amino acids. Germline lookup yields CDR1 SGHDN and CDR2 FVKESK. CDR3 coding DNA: TGTGCCAGCAGCGGACCGGGAGCGTCTAACTATGGCTACACCTTC. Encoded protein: CASSGPGASNYGYTF.

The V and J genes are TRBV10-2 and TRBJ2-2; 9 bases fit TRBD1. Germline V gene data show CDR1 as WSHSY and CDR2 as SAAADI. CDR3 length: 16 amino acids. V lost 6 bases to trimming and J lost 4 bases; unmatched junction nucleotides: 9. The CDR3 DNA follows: TGCGCCAGCAGCGCGGGACAGGGTACGAGCACCGGGGAGCTGTTTTTT. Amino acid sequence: CASSAGQGTSTGELFF.

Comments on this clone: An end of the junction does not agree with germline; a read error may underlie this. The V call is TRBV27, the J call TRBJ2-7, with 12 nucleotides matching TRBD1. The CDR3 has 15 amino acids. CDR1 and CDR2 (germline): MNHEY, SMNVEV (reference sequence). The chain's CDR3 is CASSLGTGGPYGQYF. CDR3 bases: TGTGCCAGCAGTCTCGGGACAGGGGGCCCCTACGGGCAGTACTTC.

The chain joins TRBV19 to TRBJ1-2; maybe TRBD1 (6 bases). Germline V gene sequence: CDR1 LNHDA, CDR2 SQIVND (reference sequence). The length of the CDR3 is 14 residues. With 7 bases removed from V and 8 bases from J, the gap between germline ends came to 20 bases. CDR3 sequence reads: CASTPDRRTWGYTF. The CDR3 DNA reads TGTGCCAGTACCCCGGACAGACGCACGTGGGGCTACACCTTC.

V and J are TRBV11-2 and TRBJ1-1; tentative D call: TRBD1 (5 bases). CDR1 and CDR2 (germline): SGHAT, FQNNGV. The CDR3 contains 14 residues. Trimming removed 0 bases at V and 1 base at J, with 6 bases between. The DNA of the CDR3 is TGTGCCAGCAGCTTAGACCAGGGGAACACTGAAGCTTTCTTT. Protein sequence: CASSLDQGNTEAFF.

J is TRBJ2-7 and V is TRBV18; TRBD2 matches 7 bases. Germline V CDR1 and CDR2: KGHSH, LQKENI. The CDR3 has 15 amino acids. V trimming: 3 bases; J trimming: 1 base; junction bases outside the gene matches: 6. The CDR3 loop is CASSPASGTSYEQYF. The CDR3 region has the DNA TGTGCCAGCTCACCTGCTAGCGGTACATCCTACGAGCAGTACTTC.

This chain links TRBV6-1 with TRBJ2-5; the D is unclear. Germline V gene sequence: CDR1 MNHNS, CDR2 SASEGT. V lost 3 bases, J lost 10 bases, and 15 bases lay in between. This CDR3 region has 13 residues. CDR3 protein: CASSDTYLAGQYF. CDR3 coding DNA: TGTGCCAGCAGTGATACGTACCTGGCTGGCCAGTACTTC.

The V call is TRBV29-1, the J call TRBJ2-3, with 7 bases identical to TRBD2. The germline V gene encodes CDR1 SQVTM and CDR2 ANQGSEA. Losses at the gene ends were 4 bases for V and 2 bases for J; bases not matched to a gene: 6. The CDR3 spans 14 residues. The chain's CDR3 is CSVGAGDTTDTQYF. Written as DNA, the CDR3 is TGCAGCGTTGGGGCGGGAGATACCACAGATACGCAGTATTTT.

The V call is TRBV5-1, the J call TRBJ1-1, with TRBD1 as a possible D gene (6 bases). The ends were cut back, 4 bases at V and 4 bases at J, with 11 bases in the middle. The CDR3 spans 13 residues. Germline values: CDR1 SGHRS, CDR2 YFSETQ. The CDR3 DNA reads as TGCGCCAGCAGCGAACAGGGTGGCACTGAAGCTTTCTTT. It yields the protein CASSEQGGTEAFF.

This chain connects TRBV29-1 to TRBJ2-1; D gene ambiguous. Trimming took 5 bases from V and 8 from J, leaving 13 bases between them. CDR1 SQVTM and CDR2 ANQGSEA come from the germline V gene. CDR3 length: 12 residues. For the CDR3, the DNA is TGCAGCGTTCACCACTTACGGGATGAGCAGTTCTTC. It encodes CSVHHLRDEQFF.